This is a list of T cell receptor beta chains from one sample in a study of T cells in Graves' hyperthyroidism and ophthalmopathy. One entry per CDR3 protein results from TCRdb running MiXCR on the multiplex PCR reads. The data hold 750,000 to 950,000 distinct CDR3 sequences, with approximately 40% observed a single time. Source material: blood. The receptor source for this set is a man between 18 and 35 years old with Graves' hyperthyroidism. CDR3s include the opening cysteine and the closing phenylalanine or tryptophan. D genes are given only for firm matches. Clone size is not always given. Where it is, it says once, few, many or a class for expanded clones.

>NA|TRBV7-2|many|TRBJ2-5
TGTGCCAGCAGCAAGTGGGCGGAGACCCAGTACTTC
CASSKWAETQYF
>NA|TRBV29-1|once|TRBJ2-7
TGCAGCGCCACAGGGTTTTATCCGATCTACGAGCAGTACTTC
CSATGFYPIYEQYF
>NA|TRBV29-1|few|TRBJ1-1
TGCAGCGTTAGTGGTGACACTGAAGCTTTCTTT
CSVSGDTEAFF
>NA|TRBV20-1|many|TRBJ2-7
TGCAGTGCCCCACGTGGGCCGTACGAGCAGTACTTC
CSAPRGPYEQYF
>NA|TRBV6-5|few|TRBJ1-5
TGTGCCAGCAGTTTAAAGTCCGGGCGGCAGCCCCAGCATTTT
CASSLKSGRQPQHF
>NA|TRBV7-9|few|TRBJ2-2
TGTGCCAGCAGCCTCACGAACAGAGCGAACACCGGGGAGCTGTTTTTT
CASSLTNRANTGELFF
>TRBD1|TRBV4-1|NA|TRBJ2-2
TGCGCCAGCAGCCACCAGGACAGGTCCCGGGAGCTGTTTTTT
CASSHQDRSRELFF
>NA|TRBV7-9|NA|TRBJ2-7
TGTGCCAGCAGTCACTTAGACGCCTACGAGCAGTACTTC
CASSHLDAYEQYF
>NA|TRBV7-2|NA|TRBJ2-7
TGTGCCAGCAGAAGACAGGACACCTACGAGCAGTACTTC
CASRRQDTYEQYF
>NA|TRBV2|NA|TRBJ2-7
TGTGCCAGCACTTCCAGGGGGGGCTACGAGCAGTACTTC
CASTSRGGYEQYF
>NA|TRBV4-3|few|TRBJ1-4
TGCGCCAGCAGCCAAGAACAGGGAAGGAGAGAAAAACTGTTTTTT
CASSQEQGRREKLFF
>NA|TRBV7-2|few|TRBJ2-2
TGTGCCAGCAGCTTAACTTTGCGTAACACCGGGGAGCTGTTTTTT
CASSLTLRNTGELFF
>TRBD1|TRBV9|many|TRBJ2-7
TGTGCCAGCAGCGTAACAGGGGTTCCTACCGTCGAGCAGTACTTC
CASSVTGVPTVEQYF
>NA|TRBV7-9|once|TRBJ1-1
TGTGCCTGGAGTGTACTGAGGGGAACTGGCGCTGAAGCTTTCTTT
CAWSVLRGTGAEAFF
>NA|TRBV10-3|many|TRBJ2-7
TGTGCCATCAGTGACAGGGCAGAAGGCGAGCAGTACTTC
CAISDRAEGEQYF
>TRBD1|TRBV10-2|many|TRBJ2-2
TGCGCCAGCTTAGACAGGGGGCTCGACACCGGGGAGCTGTTTTTT
CASLDRGLDTGELFF
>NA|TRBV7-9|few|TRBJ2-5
TGTGCCAGCAGCGCACAGGGTTACGGGGAGACCCAGTACTTC
CASSAQGYGETQYF
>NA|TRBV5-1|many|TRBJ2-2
TGCGCCAGCAGCTTGGTTGGGGGAACCGGGGAGCTGTTTTTT
CASSLVGGTGELFF
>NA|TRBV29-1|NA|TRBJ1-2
TGCAGCTCGGGGGGTCCAGGTGGCTACACCTTC
CSSGGPGGYTF
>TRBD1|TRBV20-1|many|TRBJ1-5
TGCAGTGCTAGAGATATGGACAGGGTCAATCAGCCCCAGCATTTT
CSARDMDRVNQPQHF
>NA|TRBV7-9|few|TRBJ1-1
TGTGCCAGCAGCTTTGCGGTTGACACTGAAGCTTTCTTT
CASSFAVDTEAFF
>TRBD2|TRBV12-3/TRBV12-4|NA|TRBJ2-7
TGTGCCAGCGGACTAGCGGTTGCCTACGAGCAGTACTTC
CASGLAVAYEQYF
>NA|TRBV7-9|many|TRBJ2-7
TGTGCCAGCAGCTTAGGAGTTAACTACGAGCAGTACTTC
CASSLGVNYEQYF
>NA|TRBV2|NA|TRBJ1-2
TGTGCCAGCAGTGAAGCCCCGGCGTATGGCTACACCTTC
CASSEAPAYGYTF
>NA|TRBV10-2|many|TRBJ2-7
TGCGCCAGCAGTGAGCCGCGGACAAGCTCCTACGAGCAGTACTTC
CASSEPRTSSYEQYF
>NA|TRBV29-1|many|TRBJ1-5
TGCAGCGTCGGGCAACTCAATCAGCCCCAGCATTTT
CSVGQLNQPQHF
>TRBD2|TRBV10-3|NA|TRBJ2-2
TGTGCTACAGCGGGGGCCAAAACCGGGGAGCTGTTTTTT
CATAGAKTGELFF
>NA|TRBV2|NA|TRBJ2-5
TGTGCCAGCGTGGGAACAGACCAGTACTTC
CASVGTDQYF
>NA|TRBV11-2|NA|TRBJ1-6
TGTGCGGCCCAGGGAAGTAATTCACCCCTCCACTTT
CAAQGSNSPLHF
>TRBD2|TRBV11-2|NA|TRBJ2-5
TGTGCCAGCAGCTGGGGGGGACTAGCGGGGTATCAAGAGACCCAGTACTTC
CASSWGGLAGYQETQYF